This TCR beta chain was identified in a study of Tregs in tolerant kidney transplant recipients. General study points: Some patients' samples used different primers over time, so nucleotide sequences weren't comparable.

Germline V CDR1 and CDR2: SNHLY, FYNNEI. The CDR3 is 15 amino acids. The germline V and J ends were trimmed by 5 bases and 1 base, with 11 bases remaining between them. Repertoires were generated with immunoSEQ multiplex PCR, while TCRdb's copy carries only in-frame clones and drops some. The sample records fewer than 100,000 clones, approximately 90% being singletons. With regard to this clone: The antigen is not known.

The clonotype originates from a human donor who received a combined kidney and bone marrow transplant. The V and J genes are TRBV2 and TRBJ2-2, with D possibly matching TRBD1 (6 bases). The source was Tregs from blood, collected before the transplant. As DNA, the CDR3 is TGTGCCAGCAGTCAGGGGACGGGGAACACCGGGGAGCTGTTTTTT. This encodes CASSQGTGNTGELFF.